Listed below are T cell receptor beta chains from one sample, sequenced in a study of control samples from healthy donors and cancer patients. Assay: immunoSEQ multiplex PCR; the TCRdb copy retains only in-frame clones and omits some. The table shows approximately 69,000 clones, with around 90% occurring only once. The specimen sequenced was PBMCs. The receptors here all came from a man in his sixties with colorectal cancer. The CDR3 runs from the conserved cysteine through the conserved F or W. The D gene is left open where the match is weak. Some rows mark clone size as missing; the rest say once, few, many or name a class of expanded clone.

>NA|TRBJ1-1|NA|TRBV11-3
CASSLGMRGRGTEAFF
TGTGCCAGCAGCTTGGGGATGCGGGGGCGCGGCACTGAAGCTTTCTTT
>NA|TRBJ2-7|TRBD2|TRBV10-3
CAIRGTSGAYEQYF
TGTGCCATCAGAGGGACTAGCGGGGCCTACGAGCAGTACTTC
>NA|TRBJ2-7|NA|TRBV19
CASSIDEGTYEQYF
TGTGCCAGTAGTATAGACGAGGGGACCTACGAGCAGTACTTC
>once|TRBJ1-6|NA|TRBV2
CASSPSSPLHF
TGTGCCAGCTCCCCTTCCTCACCCCTCCACTTT
>once|TRBJ2-4|TRBD2|TRBV5-5
CASSLGGLAENIQYF
TGTGCCAGCAGCTTGGGAGGACTAGCGGAAAACATTCAGTACTTC
>NA|TRBJ1-1|NA|TRBV14
CASSLRGGTEAFF
TGTGCCAGCAGCCTCCGAGGGGGGACTGAAGCTTTCTTT
>NA|TRBJ2-2|NA|TRBV6-5
CASRTVEAGELFF
TGTGCCAGTAGGACAGTCGAGGCCGGGGAGCTGTTTTTT
>NA|TRBJ2-1|NA|TRBV18
CASSRSQGRNEQFF
TGTGCCAGCTCACGATCACAGGGTCGGAATGAGCAGTTCTTC
>once|TRBJ2-5|NA|TRBV24-1
CATSDFDKGSYQETQYF
TGTGCCACCAGTGACTTTGACAAGGGTAGCTATCAAGAGACCCAGTACTTC
>NA|TRBJ2-7|NA|TRBV6-5
CATRLGSMGSYEQYF
TGTGCCACCCGCCTCGGGTCGATGGGCTCCTACGAGCAGTACTTC
>NA|TRBJ2-5|TRBD2|TRBV6-2/TRBV6-3
CASSYSNGGASTQYF
TGTGCCAGCAGTTACTCGAACGGGGGGGCCTCGACCCAGTACTTC
>NA|TRBJ1-6|NA|TRBV15
CATSRMPTQHSPLHF
TGTGCCACCAGCAGAATGCCCACACAGCATTCACCCCTCCACTTT
>once|TRBJ2-5|TRBD2|TRBV9
CASSVGLAGAQETQYF
TGTGCCAGCAGCGTAGGACTAGCGGGGGCCCAAGAGACCCAGTACTTC
>NA|TRBJ2-1|NA|TRBV4-3
CASSHGLYNEQFF
TGCGCCAGCAGCCACGGACTCTACAATGAGCAGTTCTTC
>NA|TRBJ1-1|NA|TRBV5-1
CASSLEGTEAFF
TGCGCCAGCAGCTTGGAAGGAACTGAAGCTTTCTTT
>NA|TRBJ1-6|NA|TRBV25-1
CASSDGQRYNSPLHF
TGTGCCAGCAGTGATGGGCAGCGCTATAATTCACCCCTCCACTTT
>once|TRBJ2-2|NA|TRBV5-1
CASSYPQGNGGELFF
TGCGCCAGCAGCTACCCGCAGGGTAACGGCGGGGAGCTGTTTTTT
>NA|TRBJ2-7|TRBD1|TRBV19
CASSIFGTAVYEQYF
TGTGCCAGTAGTATCTTCGGGACAGCGGTTTACGAGCAGTACTTC
>once|TRBJ2-7|NA|TRBV7-6
CASSLYGSEYEQYF
TGTGCCAGCAGCTTATACGGTTCGGAGTACGAGCAGTACTTC
>NA|TRBJ1-6|NA|TRBV19
CASSITGSDSPLHF
TGTGCCAGTAGTATCACAGGGTCGGATTCACCCCTCCACTTT
>NA|TRBJ1-1|NA|TRBV18
CASSPLENTEAFF
TGTGCCAGCTCACCACTGGAGAACACTGAAGCTTTCTTT
>NA|TRBJ2-7|NA|TRBV28
CASSLILVGSSYEQYF
TGTGCCAGCAGTTTAATATTAGTGGGGTCTTCCTACGAGCAGTACTTC
>NA|TRBJ1-1|NA|TRBV7-3
CASSHGISNTEAFF
TGTGCCAGCAGCCACGGGATTTCGAACACTGAAGCTTTCTTT
>NA|TRBJ2-7|NA|TRBV29-1
CSVVRDSYEQYF
TGCAGCGTTGTACGGGATTCCTACGAGCAGTACTTC
>NA|TRBJ2-7|NA|TRBV10-3
CAISESGGGGYSYEQYF
TGTGCCATCAGTGAGTCGGGGGGAGGGGGCTACTCCTACGAGCAGTACTTC
>NA|TRBJ1-5|NA|TRBV7-2
CASSLESVQPQHF
TGTGCCAGCAGCTTAGAGTCCGTTCAGCCCCAGCATTTT
>NA|TRBJ1-2|NA|TRBV19
CASSILGGEINGYTF
TGTGCCAGTAGTATACTTGGGGGCGAAATCAATGGCTACACCTTC
>NA|TRBJ1-2|NA|TRBV7-9
CASSPSRVGGYTF
TGTGCCAGCAGTCCAAGTAGGGTGGGCGGCTACACCTTC
>NA|TRBJ2-5|TRBD1|TRBV6-5
CASSRTGKETQYF
TGTGCCAGCAGCCGGACAGGGAAAGAGACCCAGTACTTC
>NA|TRBJ2-1|TRBD1|TRBV7-2
CASSRQGTIGNEQFF
TGTGCCAGCAGCAGACAGGGGACAATTGGAAATGAGCAGTTCTTC
>once|TRBJ1-4|NA|TRBV4-1
CASSLRAPPDATNEKLFF
TGCGCCAGCAGCCTACGGGCCCCGCCGGATGCAACTAATGAAAAACTGTTTTTT
>NA|TRBJ2-1|TRBD1|TRBV5-1
CASSLIGQGGDEQFF
TGCGCCAGCAGCCTGATAGGACAGGGCGGGGATGAGCAGTTCTTC
>NA|TRBJ2-7|TRBD1|TRBV7-6
CASSLGVGTGGYEQYF
TGTGCCAGCAGCTTAGGGGTTGGGACAGGGGGCTACGAGCAGTACTTC
>NA|TRBJ2-6|NA|TRBV6-5
CASSYRGANVLTF
TGTGCCAGCAGTTACCGTGGGGCCAACGTCCTGACTTTC
>NA|TRBJ2-6|TRBD1|TRBV4-2
CASSQEPVGRGLGGANVLTF
TGTGCCAGCAGCCAAGAACCTGTGGGCAGGGGGCTCGGTGGGGCCAACGTCCTGACTTTC
>NA|TRBJ2-7|NA|TRBV28
CASSLWGRADEQYF
TGTGCCAGCAGTTTATGGGGTCGAGCCGACGAGCAGTACTTC
>NA|TRBJ2-3|NA|TRBV15
CATSNLRGTDTQYF
TGTGCCACCAGCAACTTACGGGGCACAGATACGCAGTATTTT
>NA|TRBJ1-5|TRBD1|TRBV28
CASRYTGVVSNQPQHF
TGTGCCAGCAGATACACAGGGGTCGTTAGCAATCAGCCCCAGCATTTT
>NA|TRBJ1-1|NA|TRBV7-3
CASSEAPNTEAFF
TGTGCCAGCAGCGAGGCGCCGAACACTGAAGCTTTCTTT
>NA|TRBJ2-7|TRBD2|TRBV15
CATSRGGGGTYEQYF
TGTGCCACCAGCAGAGGTGGCGGGGGGACCTACGAGCAGTACTTC
>NA|TRBJ2-4|TRBD2|TRBV3-1/TRBV3-2
CASSQGTSGGAGNIQYF
TGTGCCAGCAGCCAAGGGACTAGCGGGGGGGCGGGAAACATTCAGTACTTC
>NA|TRBJ2-5|NA|TRBV4-1
CASSQDGRGGTQYF
TGCGCCAGCAGCCAAGACGGTAGGGGAGGGACCCAGTACTTC
>NA|TRBJ2-5|TRBD1|TRBV5-6
CASSGTTGGWRETQYF
TGTGCCAGCAGCGGAACGACAGGGGGCTGGAGAGAGACCCAGTACTTC
>once|TRBJ2-3|NA|TRBV18
CASSLGEGPETQYF
TGTGCCAGCTCACTGGGAGAGGGCCCTGAAACGCAGTATTTT
>NA|TRBJ1-1|NA|TRBV7-2
CASSLVFGEAFF
TGTGCCAGCAGCTTAGTTTTCGGTGAAGCTTTCTTT
>NA|TRBJ1-2|NA|TRBV7-2
CASSHRDLMRDGYTF
TGTGCCAGCAGTCACCGGGACTTAATGAGGGATGGCTACACCTTC
>NA|TRBJ1-5|NA|TRBV12-5
CASGSGYSNQPQHF
TGTGCTAGTGGCTCAGGGTATAGCAATCAGCCCCAGCATTTT
>NA|TRBJ1-2|NA|TRBV20-1
CSAFIYGYTF
TGCAGTGCGTTTATCTATGGCTACACCTTC
>NA|TRBJ1-5|TRBD1|TRBV10-3
CATEKGQGASTAQHF
TGTGCCACCGAGAAGGGACAGGGGGCGTCTACGGCCCAGCATTTT
>NA|TRBJ1-6|NA|TRBV30
CAWRKTAGANSPLHF
TGTGCCTGGAGGAAGACAGCCGGGGCTAATTCACCCCTCCACTTT
>NA|TRBJ1-1|NA|TRBV5-4
CASSPTGRPNTEAFF
TGTGCCAGCAGCCCGACTGGGAGACCAAACACTGAAGCTTTCTTT
>NA|TRBJ2-7|NA|TRBV5-1
CASSRGTGSYEQYF
TGCGCCAGCAGCAGGGGGACTGGAAGTTACGAGCAGTACTTC
>NA|TRBJ1-2|TRBD1|TRBV20-1
CLGQDNYGYTF
TGCTTAGGACAGGATAACTATGGCTACACCTTC